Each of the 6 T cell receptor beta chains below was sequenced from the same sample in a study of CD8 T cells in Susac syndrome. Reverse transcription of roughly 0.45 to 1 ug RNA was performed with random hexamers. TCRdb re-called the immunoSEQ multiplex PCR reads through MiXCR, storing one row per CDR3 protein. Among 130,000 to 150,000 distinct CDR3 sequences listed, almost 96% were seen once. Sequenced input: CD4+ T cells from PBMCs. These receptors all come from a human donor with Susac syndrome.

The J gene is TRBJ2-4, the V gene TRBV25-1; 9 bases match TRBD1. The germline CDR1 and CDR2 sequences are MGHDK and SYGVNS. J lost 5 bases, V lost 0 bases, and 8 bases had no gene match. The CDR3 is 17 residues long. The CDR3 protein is CASSEYPLGTGQNIQYF. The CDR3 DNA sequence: TGTGCCAGCAGTGAATATCCCCTCGGGACAGGGCAAAACATTCAGTACTTC.

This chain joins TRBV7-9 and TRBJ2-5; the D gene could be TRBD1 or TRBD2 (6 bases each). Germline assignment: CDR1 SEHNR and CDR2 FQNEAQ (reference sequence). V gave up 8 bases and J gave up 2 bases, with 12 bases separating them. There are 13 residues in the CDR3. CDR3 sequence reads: CASRGQGQETQYF. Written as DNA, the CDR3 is TGTGCCAGCCGGGGGCAGGGGCAAGAGACCCAGTACTTC. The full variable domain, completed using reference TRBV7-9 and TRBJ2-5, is DTGVSQNPRHKITKRGQNVTFRCDPISEHNRLYWYRQTLGQGPEFLTYFQNEAQLEKSRLLSDRFSAERPKGSFSTLEIQRTEQGDSAMYLCASRGQGQETQYFGPGTRLLVL.

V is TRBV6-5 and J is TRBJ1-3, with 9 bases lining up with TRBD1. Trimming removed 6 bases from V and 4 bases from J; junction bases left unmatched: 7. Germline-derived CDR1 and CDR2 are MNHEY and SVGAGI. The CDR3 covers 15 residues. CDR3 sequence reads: CASRRTGEAGNTIYF. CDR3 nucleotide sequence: TGTGCCAGCAGGCGGACAGGGGAGGCCGGAAACACCATATATTTT.

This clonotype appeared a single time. CDR3 DNA sequence: TGTGCCAGCAGTTACTCCTGGACTAGCGGCACAGATACGCAGTATTTT. Residues: CASSYSWTSGTDTQYF. The chain couples TRBV6-6 to TRBJ2-3; 9 bases agree with TRBD2. Germline V CDR1 and CDR2: MNHNY, SVGAGI (reference sequence). The J segment lost 1 base and the V segment lost 0 bases, leaving 2 bases of the junction unmatched. The CDR3 runs 16 residues.

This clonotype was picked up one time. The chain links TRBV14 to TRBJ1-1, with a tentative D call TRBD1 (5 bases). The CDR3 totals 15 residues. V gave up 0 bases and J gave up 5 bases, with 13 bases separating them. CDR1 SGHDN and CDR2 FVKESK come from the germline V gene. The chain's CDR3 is CASSQDMRGRTEAFF. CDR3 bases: TGTGCCAGCAGCCAAGATATGCGGGGGAGGACTGAAGCTTTCTTT.

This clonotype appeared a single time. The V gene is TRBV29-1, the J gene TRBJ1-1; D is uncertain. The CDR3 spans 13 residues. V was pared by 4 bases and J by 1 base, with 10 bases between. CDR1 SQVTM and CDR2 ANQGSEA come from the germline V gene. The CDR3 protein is CSVGRISNTEAFF. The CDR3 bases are TGCAGCGTTGGGAGAATTTCGAACACTGAAGCTTTCTTT.